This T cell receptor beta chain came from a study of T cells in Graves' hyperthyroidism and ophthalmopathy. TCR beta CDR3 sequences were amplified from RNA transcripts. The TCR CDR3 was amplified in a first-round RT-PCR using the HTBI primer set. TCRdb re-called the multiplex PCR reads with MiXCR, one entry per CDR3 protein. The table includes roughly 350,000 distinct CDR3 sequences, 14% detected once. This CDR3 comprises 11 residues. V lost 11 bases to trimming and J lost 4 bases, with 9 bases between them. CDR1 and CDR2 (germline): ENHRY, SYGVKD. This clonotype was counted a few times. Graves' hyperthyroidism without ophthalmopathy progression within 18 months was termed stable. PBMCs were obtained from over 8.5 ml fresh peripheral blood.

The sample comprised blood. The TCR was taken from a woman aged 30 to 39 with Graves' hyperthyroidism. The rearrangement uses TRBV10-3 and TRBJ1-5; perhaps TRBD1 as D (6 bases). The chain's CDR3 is CASGENQPQHF. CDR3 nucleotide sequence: TGTGCCTCAGGGGAAAATCAGCCCCAGCATTTT.